Listed here is a single T cell receptor beta chain. With 60 Vbeta and 13 Jbeta primers, the PCR was carried out. TCRdb keeps only in-frame clones here, not all; method: immunoSEQ multiplex PCR. The sample has over 110,000 clones, 70% to 85% seen once. CDR1 is MNHEY and CDR2 is SVGAGI in the germline V gene. V dropped 8 bases and J dropped 7; count of bases not matched to a gene: 8. CDR3 length: 14 amino acids. This sample is drawn from a study of cytomegalovirus exposure and HLA in healthy donors. The sample taken for sequencing was PBMCs. This chain connects TRBV6-5 to TRBJ2-1; 10 bases line up with TRBD2. The TCR sequence derives from a woman aged 55-70 years in good health and CMV-seropositive. The CDR3, as DNA: TGTGCCAGCGAAAGCGGGAGGGTTGGGAATGAGCAGTTCTTC. The encoded protein is CASESGRVGNEQFF.